These 8 T cell receptor beta chains were all obtained from the same sample, sequenced in a study of multiple sclerosis patients with progressive multifocal leukoencephalopathy. TCRdb's table, derived via immunoSEQ multiplex PCR, lists solely in-frame clones and lacks some. This sample has some 31,000 clones, with about nine tenths found just once. Regarding time point: before natalizumab initiation. The sequenced sample consisted of PBMCs. All receptors come from a human donor with multiple sclerosis.

This chain joins TRBV5-4 and TRBJ2-3; 9 nucleotides match TRBD2. Germline loops: CDR1 SGHNT, CDR2 YYREEE (reference sequence). The CDR3 runs 17 residues. V shed 0 bases, J shed 2 bases, and the junction held 7 bases outside the gene matches. The DNA of the CDR3 is TGTGCCAGCAGCTTGGCCGCGACTAGCGGCACCACAGATACGCAGTATTTT. It encodes CASSLAATSGTTDTQYF.

The genes are TRBV7-8 and TRBJ1-5, with D tentatively TRBD1 (6 bases). The germline V gene has CDR1 SGHVS and CDR2 FQNEAQ. This CDR3 is 14 amino acids long. The V end was cut by 5 bases, the J end by 6 bases, with 14 bases between. CDR3 protein: CASSPRGRGQPQHF. CDR3 nucleotide sequence: TGTGCCAGCAGCCCCCGGGGGCGCGGTCAGCCCCAGCATTTT.

The V call is TRBV29-1, the J call TRBJ2-3, with 9 bases fitting TRBD2. Germline V CDR1 and CDR2: SQVTM, ANQGSEA. Trimming took 4 bases from V and 0 from J; bases not matched to a gene: 5. The CDR3 contains 15 residues. The CDR3 sequence is CSVGVAGVSTDTQYF. Here the CDR3 DNA reads TGCAGCGTTGGGGTAGCGGGAGTAAGCACAGATACGCAGTATTTT.

The V gene is TRBV29-1, the J gene TRBJ1-2, with 7 bases matching TRBD1. Germline V lookup: CDR1 SQVTM, CDR2 ANQGSEA. The CDR3 has 13 residues. After removal of 7 bases from V and 4 bases from J, the junction contained 9 bases not matched to a gene. In DNA form, the CDR3 reads TGCAGCGGCGTAGGACAGGCTGGCTATGGCTACACCTTC. This sequence encodes CSGVGQAGYGYTF.

The V gene is TRBV2, the J gene TRBJ2-3, with 9 bases that match TRBD1. V trimming: 8 bases; J trimming: 2 bases; junction bases outside the gene matches: 17. Germline-derived CDR1 and CDR2 are SNHLY and FYNNEI. This CDR3 has 18 amino acids. CDR3 bases: TGTGCCAGCGCCTTAACCGGGACAGGGCTCCTTTTCACAGATACGCAGTATTTT. It is translated as CASALTGTGLLFTDTQYF. Using reference TRBV2 and TRBJ2-3 for the parts outside the CDR3, the full variable domain is EPEVTQTPSHQVTQMGQEVILRCVPISNHLYFYWYRQILGQKVEFLVSFYNNEISEKSEIFDDQFSVERPDGSNFTLKIRSTKLEDSAMYFCASALTGTGLLFTDTQYFGPGTRLTVL.

This clone appeared a single time. The chain carries TRBV7-9 and TRBJ2-5; D is ambiguous. The DNA matches TRBJ2-7 better at its end, which makes the J call doubtful. CDR1 SEHNR and CDR2 FQNEAQ come from the germline V gene (reference sequence). This CDR3 region has 13 residues. The CDR3, as DNA: TGTGCCAGCAGCTTAGCTCGGTCCTACGAGCAGTACTTC. It encodes CASSLARSYEQYF.

This chain links TRBV6-1 with TRBJ1-1; 8 bases map to TRBD1. J was trimmed by 4 bases and V by 4 bases; bases with no gene match: 5. Germline CDR1 MNHNS, CDR2 SASEGT. This CDR3 has 14 residues. DNA of the CDR3: TGTGCCAGCAGTGTCCGACAGGGGTTCACTGAAGCTTTCTTT. Residues: CASSVRQGFTEAFF.

J is TRBJ2-5 and V is TRBV2, with 10 nucleotides matching TRBD1. The CDR3 has 15 amino acids. CDR1 SNHLY and CDR2 FYNNEI come from the germline V gene. With 5 bases clipped from V and 5 bases from J, the junction kept 8 bases outside the gene matches. The DNA for the CDR3 is TGTGCCAGCAGTACCCTGGGACAGGGGAGGGAGACCCAGTACTTC. Translated: CASSTLGQGRETQYF.